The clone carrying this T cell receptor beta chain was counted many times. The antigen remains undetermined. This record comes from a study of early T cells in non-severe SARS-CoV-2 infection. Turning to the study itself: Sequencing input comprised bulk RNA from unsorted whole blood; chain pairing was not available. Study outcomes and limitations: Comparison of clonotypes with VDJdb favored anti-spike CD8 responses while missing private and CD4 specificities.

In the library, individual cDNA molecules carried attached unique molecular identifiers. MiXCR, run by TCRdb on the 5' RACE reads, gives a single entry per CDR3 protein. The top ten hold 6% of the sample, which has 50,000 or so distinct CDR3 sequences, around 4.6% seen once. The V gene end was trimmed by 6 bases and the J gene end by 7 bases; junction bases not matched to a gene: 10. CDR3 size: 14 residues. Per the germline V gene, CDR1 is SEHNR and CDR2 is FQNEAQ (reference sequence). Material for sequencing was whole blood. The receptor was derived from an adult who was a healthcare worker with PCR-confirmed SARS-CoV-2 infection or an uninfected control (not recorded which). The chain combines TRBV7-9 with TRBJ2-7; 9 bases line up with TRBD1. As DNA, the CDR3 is TGTGCCAGCAGACTGGGGACAGGGCTTCGAGAGCAGTACTTC. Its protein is CASRLGTGLREQYF.